This TCR beta chain is drawn from a study of cytomegalovirus exposure and HLA in healthy donors. The study, taken as a whole, reports: In an earlier analysis, in 540 or so donors, most V segments appeared productive either ~90% or ~30% of the time. CMV serostatus was the only immune exposure information that was available. A later analysis linked a missense DCLRE1C variant to TCR beta V- and J-gene trimming. Analyses of presence/absence relied on an assumption of roughly uniform sequencing depth across donors.

The PCR was carried out with 60 Vbeta primers and 13 Jbeta primers. Using immunoSEQ multiplex PCR, the repertoire was profiled, and TCRdb retains in-frame clones only, with some absent. The sample has more than 140,000 clones, about 75% seen once. On this clone: Its cognate antigen is unknown.

Germline V CDR1 and CDR2: MNHEY, SMNVEV (reference sequence). The J segment lost 5 bases and the V segment lost 3 bases, leaving 6 bases of the junction unmatched. CDR3 length: 15 residues. The sequencing sample was made of PBMCs. This TCR was sampled from a male donor in good health and CMV-seronegative. This chain connects TRBV27 to TRBJ2-7, with TRBD1 matching 11 bases. The CDR3 loop is CASSFVGQGAHEQYF. The DNA of the CDR3 is TGTGCCAGCAGTTTCGTAGGACAGGGGGCCCACGAGCAGTACTTC.